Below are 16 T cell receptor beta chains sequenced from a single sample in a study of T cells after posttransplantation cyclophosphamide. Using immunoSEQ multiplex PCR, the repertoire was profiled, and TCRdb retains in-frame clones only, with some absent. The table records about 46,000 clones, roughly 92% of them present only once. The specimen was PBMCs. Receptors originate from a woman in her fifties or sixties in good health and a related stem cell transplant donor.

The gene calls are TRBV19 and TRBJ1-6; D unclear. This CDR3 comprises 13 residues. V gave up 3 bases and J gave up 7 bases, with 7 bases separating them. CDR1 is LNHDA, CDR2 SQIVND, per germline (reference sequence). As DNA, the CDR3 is TGTGCCAGTAGTATCGGCGGGAATTCACCCCTCCACTTT. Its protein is CASSIGGNSPLHF.

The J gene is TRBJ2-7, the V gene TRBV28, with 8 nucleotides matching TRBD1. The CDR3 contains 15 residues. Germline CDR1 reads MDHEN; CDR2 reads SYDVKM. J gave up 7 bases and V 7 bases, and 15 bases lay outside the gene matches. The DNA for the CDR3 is TGTGCCAGCACCACCGCCGGACAGGGACGACAAGAGCAGTACTTC. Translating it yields CASTTAGQGRQEQYF.

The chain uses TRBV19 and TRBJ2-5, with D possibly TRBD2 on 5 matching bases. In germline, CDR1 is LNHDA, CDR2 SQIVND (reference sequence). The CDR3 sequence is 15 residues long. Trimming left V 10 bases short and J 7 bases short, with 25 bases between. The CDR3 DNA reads TGTGCCACTGACCCCGGGCGGACCCCTCGGGGGACCCAGTACTTC. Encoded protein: CATDPGRTPRGTQYF. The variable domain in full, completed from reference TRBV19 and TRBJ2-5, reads DGGITQSPKYLFRKEGQNVTLSCEQNLNHDAMYWYRQDPGQGLRLIYYSQIVNDFQKGDIAEGYSVSREKKESFPLTVTSAQKNPTAFYLCATDPGRTPRGTQYFGPGTRLLVL.

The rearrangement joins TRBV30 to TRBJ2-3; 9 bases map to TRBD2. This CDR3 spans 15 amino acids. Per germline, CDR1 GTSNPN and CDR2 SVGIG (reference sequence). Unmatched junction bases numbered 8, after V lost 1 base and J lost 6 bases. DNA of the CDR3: TGTGCCTGGAGTGGAGTTAGCGGGAGAGGGGATACGCAGTATTTT. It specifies CAWSGVSGRGDTQYF.

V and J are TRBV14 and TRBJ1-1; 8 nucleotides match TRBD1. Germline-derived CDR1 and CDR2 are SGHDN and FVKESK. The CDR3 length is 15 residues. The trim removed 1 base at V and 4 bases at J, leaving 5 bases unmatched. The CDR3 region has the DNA TGTGCCAGCAGCCAAGCGGGACAGGCCCCCACTGAAGCTTTCTTT. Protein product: CASSQAGQAPTEAFF.

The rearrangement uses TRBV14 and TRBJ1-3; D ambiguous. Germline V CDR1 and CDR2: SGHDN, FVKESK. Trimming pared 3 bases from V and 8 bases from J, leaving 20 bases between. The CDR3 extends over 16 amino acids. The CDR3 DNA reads TGTGCCAGCAGCCACGAACCGGGCCTAGGAGGAGACACCATATATTTT. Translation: CASSHEPGLGGDTIYF.

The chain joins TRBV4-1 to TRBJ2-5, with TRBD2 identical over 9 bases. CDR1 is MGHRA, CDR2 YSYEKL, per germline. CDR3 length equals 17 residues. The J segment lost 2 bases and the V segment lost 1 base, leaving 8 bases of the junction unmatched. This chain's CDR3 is CASSQGPSGELQETQYF. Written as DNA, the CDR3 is TGCGCCAGCAGCCAAGGCCCTAGCGGGGAACTTCAAGAGACCCAGTACTTC.

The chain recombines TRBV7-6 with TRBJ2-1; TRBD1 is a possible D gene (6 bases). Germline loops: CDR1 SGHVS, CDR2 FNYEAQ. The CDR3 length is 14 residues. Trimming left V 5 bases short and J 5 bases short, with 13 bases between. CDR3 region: CASSPRTANNEQFF. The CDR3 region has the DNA TGTGCCAGCAGCCCCCGGACAGCCAACAATGAGCAGTTCTTC. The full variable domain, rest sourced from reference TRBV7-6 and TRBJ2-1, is GAGVSQSPRYKVTKRGQDVALRCDPISGHVSLYWYRQALGQGPEFLTYFNYEAQQDKSGLPNDRFSAERPEGSISTLTIQRTEQRDSAMYRCASSPRTANNEQFFGPGTRLTVL.

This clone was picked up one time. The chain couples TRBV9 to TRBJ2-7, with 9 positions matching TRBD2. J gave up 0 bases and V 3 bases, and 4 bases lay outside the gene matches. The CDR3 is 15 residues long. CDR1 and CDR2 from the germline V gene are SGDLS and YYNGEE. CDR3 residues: CASSDQAGGSYEQYF. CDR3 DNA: TGTGCCAGCAGCGATCAAGCGGGAGGCTCCTACGAGCAGTACTTC.

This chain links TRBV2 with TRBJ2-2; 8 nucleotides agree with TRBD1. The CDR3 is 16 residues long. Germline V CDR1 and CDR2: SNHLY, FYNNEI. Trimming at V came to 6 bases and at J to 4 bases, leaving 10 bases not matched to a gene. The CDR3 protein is CASRLQGVEGTGELFF. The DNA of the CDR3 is TGTGCCAGCAGACTACAGGGGGTGGAAGGCACCGGGGAGCTGTTTTTT. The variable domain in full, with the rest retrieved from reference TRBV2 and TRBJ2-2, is EPEVTQTPSHQVTQMGQEVILRCVPISNHLYFYWYRQILGQKVEFLVSFYNNEISEKSEIFDDQFSVERPDGSNFTLKIRSTKLEDSAMYFCASRLQGVEGTGELFFGEGSRLTVL.

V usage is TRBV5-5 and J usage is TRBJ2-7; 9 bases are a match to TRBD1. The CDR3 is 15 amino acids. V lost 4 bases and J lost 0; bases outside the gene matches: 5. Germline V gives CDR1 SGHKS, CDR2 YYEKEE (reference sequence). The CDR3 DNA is TGTGCCAGCAGCACTGGGACAGGGCCCTCCTACGAGCAGTACTTC. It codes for CASSTGTGPSYEQYF.

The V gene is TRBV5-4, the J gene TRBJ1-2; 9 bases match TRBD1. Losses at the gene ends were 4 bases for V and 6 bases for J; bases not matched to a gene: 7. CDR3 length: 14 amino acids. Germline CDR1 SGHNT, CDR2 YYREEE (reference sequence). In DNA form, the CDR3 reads TGTGCCAGCAGCGTACCGGGACAGGGCCATGGCTACACCTTC. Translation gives CASSVPGQGHGYTF.

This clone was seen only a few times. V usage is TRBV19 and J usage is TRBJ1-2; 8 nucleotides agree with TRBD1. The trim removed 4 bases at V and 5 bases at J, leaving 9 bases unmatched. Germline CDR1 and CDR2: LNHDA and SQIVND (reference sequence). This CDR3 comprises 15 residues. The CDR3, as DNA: TGTGCCAGTAGTAGTCCAGGGGGCGTCCGATATGGCTACACCTTC. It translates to CASSSPGGVRYGYTF.

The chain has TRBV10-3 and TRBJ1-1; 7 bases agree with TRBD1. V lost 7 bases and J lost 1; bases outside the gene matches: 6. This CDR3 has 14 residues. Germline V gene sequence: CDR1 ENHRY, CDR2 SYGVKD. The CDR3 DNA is TGTGCCATCAAACGACAGGGCAAGAACACTGAAGCTTTCTTT. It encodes CAIKRQGKNTEAFF.

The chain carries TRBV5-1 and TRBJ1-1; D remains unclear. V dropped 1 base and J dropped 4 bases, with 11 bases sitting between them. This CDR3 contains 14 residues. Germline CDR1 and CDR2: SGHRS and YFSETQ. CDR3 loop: CASSLLARGTEAFF. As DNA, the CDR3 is TGCGCCAGCAGCTTGTTAGCGAGAGGCACTGAAGCTTTCTTT.

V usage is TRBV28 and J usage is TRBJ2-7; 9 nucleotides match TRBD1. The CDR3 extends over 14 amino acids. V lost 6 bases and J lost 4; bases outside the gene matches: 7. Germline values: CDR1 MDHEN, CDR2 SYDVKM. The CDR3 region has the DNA TGTGCCAGCAGCCCCCGGGACAGGGAGTACGAGCAGTACTTC. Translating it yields CASSPRDREYEQYF.